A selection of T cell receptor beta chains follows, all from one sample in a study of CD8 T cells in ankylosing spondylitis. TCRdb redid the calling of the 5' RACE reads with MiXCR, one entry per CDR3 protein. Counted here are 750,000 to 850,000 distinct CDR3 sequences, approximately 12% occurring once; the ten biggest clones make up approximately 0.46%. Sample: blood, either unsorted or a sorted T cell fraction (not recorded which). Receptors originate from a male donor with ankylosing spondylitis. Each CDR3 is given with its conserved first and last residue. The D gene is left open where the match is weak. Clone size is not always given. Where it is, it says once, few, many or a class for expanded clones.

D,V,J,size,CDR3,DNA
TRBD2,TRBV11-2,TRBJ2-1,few,CASSLKGLAGDNEQFF,TGTGCCAGCAGCTTAAAAGGACTAGCGGGTGACAATGAGCAGTTCTTC
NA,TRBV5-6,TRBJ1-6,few,CASSPGTHNSPLHF,TGTGCCAGCAGCCCAGGGACTCATAATTCACCCCTCCACTTT
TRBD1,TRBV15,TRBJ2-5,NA,CATSRDEGQQETQYF,TGTGCCACCAGCAGAGATGAGGGACAGCAAGAGACCCAGTACTTC
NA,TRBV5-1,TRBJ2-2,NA,CASSPQIRGRTGELFF,TGCGCCAGCAGCCCCCAAATAAGGGGACGCACCGGGGAGCTGTTTTTT
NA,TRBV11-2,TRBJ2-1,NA,CASRGAPTVNEQFF,TGTGCCAGCAGAGGGGCACCCACGGTCAATGAGCAGTTCTTC
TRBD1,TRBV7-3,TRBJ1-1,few,CASTSGGDWTEAFF,TGTGCCAGCACCTCAGGGGGGGATTGGACTGAAGCTTTCTTT
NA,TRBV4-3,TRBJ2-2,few,CASSQVGRGTNTGELFF,TGCGCCAGCAGCCAAGTGGGGAGGGGGACGAACACCGGGGAGCTGTTTTTT
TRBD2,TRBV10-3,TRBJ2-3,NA,CAISESARGGRDTQYF,TGTGCCATCAGTGAGTCGGCACGGGGGGGCCGGGATACGCAGTATTTT
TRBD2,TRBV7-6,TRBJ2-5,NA,CASSLVGTRQETQYF,TGTGCCAGCAGCTTAGTAGGGACTAGGCAAGAGACCCAGTACTTC
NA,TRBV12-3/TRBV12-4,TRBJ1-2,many,CASSLRYGVTYGYTF,TGTGCCAGCAGTTTACGGTATGGGGTAACCTATGGCTACACCTTC
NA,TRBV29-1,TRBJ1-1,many,CSVRTIGEAFF,TGCAGCGTCAGAACCATCGGTGAAGCTTTCTTT
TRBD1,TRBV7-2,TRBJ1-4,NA,CASSPGTGGNNEKLFF,TGTGCCAGCAGCCCCGGGACAGGGGGTAATAATGAAAAACTGTTTTTT
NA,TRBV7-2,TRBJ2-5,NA,CASSSMWSRQETQYF,TGTGCCAGCAGCTCAATGTGGAGTCGACAAGAGACCCAGTACTTC
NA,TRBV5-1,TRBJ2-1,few,CASSLPLFYSNEQFF,TGCGCCAGCAGCTTGCCCCTGTTCTACAGCAATGAGCAGTTCTTC
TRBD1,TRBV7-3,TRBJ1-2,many,CASGRDSNYGYTF,TGTGCCAGCGGCCGGGACAGTAACTATGGCTACACCTTC
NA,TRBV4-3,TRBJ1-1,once,CASSQQGPNTEAFF,TGCGCCAGCAGCCAACAGGGGCCGAACACTGAAGCTTTCTTT
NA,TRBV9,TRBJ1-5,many,CASSALGGQPQHF,TGTGCCAGCAGCGCCCTAGGAGGTCAGCCCCAGCATTTT
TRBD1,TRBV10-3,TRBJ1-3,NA,CAIFGGQGARGNTIYF,TGTGCCATCTTCGGGGGACAGGGGGCGAGAGGAAACACCATATATTTT
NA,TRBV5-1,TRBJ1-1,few,CASSLVYNRRENTEAFF,TGCGCCAGCAGCTTGGTTTACAACCGAAGGGAGAACACTGAAGCTTTCTTT
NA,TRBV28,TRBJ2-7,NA,CASSLLRVKQYF,TGTGCCAGCAGTTTACTGCGGGTAAAGCAGTACTTC
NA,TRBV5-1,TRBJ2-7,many,CASSLPGDEQYF,TGCGCCAGCAGCTTACCCGGGGACGAGCAGTACTTC
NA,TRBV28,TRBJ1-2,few,CASSLRHRSGRNGYTF,TGTGCCAGCAGTCTCCGCCATAGGTCGGGAAGGAATGGCTACACCTTC
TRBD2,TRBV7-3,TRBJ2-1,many,CASSLSGGAYNEQFF,TGTGCCAGCAGCTTAAGCGGGGGGGCCTACAATGAGCAGTTCTTC
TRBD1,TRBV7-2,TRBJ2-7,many,CASSLVPGGGEQYF,TGTGCCAGCAGCTTAGTTCCAGGGGGCGGTGAGCAGTACTTC
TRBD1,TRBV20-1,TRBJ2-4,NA,CSATNRGIIQYF,TGCAGTGCTACGAACAGGGGTATAATTCAGTACTTC
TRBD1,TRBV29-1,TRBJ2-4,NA,CSVGYRGRETKNIQYF,TGCAGCGTTGGCTACAGGGGGCGGGAAACCAAAAACATTCAGTACTTC
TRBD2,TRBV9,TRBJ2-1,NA,CASSPRVAGGNEQFF,TGTGCCAGCAGCCCCCGGGTAGCGGGAGGTAATGAGCAGTTCTTC
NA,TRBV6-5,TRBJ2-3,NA,CASSYSRQNTQYF,TGTGCCAGCAGTTACTCAAGACAGAATACGCAGTATTTT
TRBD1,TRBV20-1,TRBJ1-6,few,CSAPKGQVDSPLHF,TGCAGTGCACCTAAGGGACAGGTCGATTCACCCCTCCACTTT
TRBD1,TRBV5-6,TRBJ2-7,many,CASSLGPATGIYEQYF,TGTGCCAGCAGCTTGGGGCCGGCGACAGGGATCTACGAGCAGTACTTC
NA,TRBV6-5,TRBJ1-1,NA,CASSPGPVGAFF,TGTGCCAGCAGCCCTGGGCCGGTTGGAGCTTTCTTT
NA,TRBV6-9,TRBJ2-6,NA,CASSYSNPSGANVLTF,TGTGCCAGCAGTTATTCTAACCCATCAGGGGCCAACGTCCTGACTTTC
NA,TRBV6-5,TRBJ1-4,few,CASSYQGSVHEKLFF,TGTGCCAGCAGTTACCAGGGTTCCGTGCATGAAAAACTGTTTTTT
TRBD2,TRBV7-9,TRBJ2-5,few,CASSLVGGSYETQYF,TGTGCCAGCAGCTTAGTAGGCGGGAGTTACGAGACCCAGTACTTC
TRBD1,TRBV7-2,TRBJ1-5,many,CASSLQQGLRQPQHF,TGTGCCAGCAGCCTACAACAGGGGTTAAGACAGCCCCAGCATTTT
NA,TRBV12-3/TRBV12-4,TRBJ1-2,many,CASSPDSGYGYTF,TGTGCCAGCAGCCCCGATTCGGGCTATGGCTACACCTTC
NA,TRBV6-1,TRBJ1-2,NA,CASLWLSSDGYTF,TGTGCCAGCCTTTGGTTAAGTTCAGATGGCTACACCTTC
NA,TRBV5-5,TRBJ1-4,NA,CASSYPGDRGRIF,TGTGCCAGCAGCTACCCGGGGGACCGGGGGCGGATTTTT
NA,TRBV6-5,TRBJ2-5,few,CASSYWDTPETQYF,TGTGCCAGCAGTTACTGGGACACACCGGAGACCCAGTACTTC
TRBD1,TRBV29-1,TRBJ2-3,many,CSATGGRVPSDTQYF,TGCAGCGCTACAGGGGGCAGGGTCCCTTCAGATACGCAGTATTTT
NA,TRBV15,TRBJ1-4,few,CATSREYSEKLFF,TGTGCCACCAGCAGAGAATATTCGGAAAAACTGTTTTTT
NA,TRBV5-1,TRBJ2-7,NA,CASSLQGLGDLEQYF,TGCGCCAGCAGCTTGCAGGGGCTGGGGGATCTGGAGCAGTACTTC
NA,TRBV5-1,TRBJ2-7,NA,CASSLEPRQYEQYF,TGCGCCAGCAGCTTGGAGCCCCGGCAATACGAGCAGTACTTC
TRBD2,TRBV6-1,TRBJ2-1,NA,CASTTRGLAGEREQFF,TGTGCCAGCACCACAAGGGGACTAGCGGGAGAACGTGAGCAGTTCTTC
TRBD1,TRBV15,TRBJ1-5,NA,CATTLDRLGNQPQHF,TGTGCCACCACCTTGGACAGGTTGGGCAATCAGCCCCAGCATTTT
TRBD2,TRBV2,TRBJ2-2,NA,CASSGLEPGELFF,TGTGCCAGCAGCGGACTAGAACCCGGGGAGCTGTTTTTT
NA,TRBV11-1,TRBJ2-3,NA,CASSLGGQRNTQYF,TGTGCCAGCAGCTTAGGAGGACAGCGGAATACGCAGTATTTT
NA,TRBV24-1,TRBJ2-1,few,CATSDLSAANYNEQFF,TGTGCCACCAGTGATTTGTCGGCTGCAAACTACAATGAGCAGTTCTTC
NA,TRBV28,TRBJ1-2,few,CASSRGTVGYTF,TGTGCCAGCAGCCGAGGGACGGTTGGCTACACCTTC
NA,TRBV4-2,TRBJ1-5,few,CASSQDPGPRQPQHF,TGTGCCAGCAGCCAAGATCCGGGACCCCGTCAGCCCCAGCATTTT
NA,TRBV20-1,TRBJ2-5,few,CSATTGALRETQYF,TGCAGTGCAACCACTGGGGCCCTTCGGGAGACCCAGTACTTC
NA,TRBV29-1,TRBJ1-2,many,CSGTGIYGYTF,TGCAGTGGTACAGGGATCTATGGCTACACCTTC
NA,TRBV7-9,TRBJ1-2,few,CASSPRWRDYGYTF,TGTGCCAGCAGCCCGAGGTGGAGGGACTATGGCTACACCTTC
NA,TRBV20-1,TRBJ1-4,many,CSARGGGNEKLFF,TGCAGTGCTAGAGGTGGTGGGAATGAAAAACTGTTTTTT
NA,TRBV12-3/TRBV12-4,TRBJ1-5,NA,CASDVGVRSNQPQHF,TGTGCCAGCGATGTCGGGGTGAGGAGCAATCAGCCCCAGCATTTT
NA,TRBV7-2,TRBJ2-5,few,CASRVGPVQETQYF,TGTGCCAGCAGGGTGGGGCCCGTTCAAGAGACCCAGTACTTC